This TCR beta chain was recorded in a study of metastatic and nonmetastatic thyroid tumors. For the study at large: Repertoires from malignant and benign thyroid patients were compared across blood and tumor or nodule tissue.

Per the original data handling: A classifier for distant metastasis in papillary thyroid cancer was constructed using CDR3 differences observed across clinicopathological groups. TCRdb re-clonotyped the PCR reads through MiXCR. The V and J calls and clone size are TCRdb's, not the authors'. The sample has more than 85,000 clones, around 7.8% seen once. Thyroid surgery had not been preceded by any treatment in any patient. This CDR3 is 15 amino acids long. Trimming at V came to 5 bases and at J to 2 bases, leaving 5 bases not matched to a gene. Germline CDR1 reads MGHRA; CDR2 reads YSYEKL. Sequenced material: blood. This chain uses TRBV4-1 with TRBJ1-3; 8 nucleotides align to TRBD1. The TCR originated in a female donor with papillary thyroid cancer or a benign thyroid nodule (not recorded which). Some clones in this sample may be carry-over from other donors' samples. The DNA of the CDR3 is TGCGCCAGCAGCTCGGAGGACAGGGCTGGAAACACCATATATTTT. Translated: CASSSEDRAGNTIYF.